These T cell receptor beta chains were read from a single sample in a study of T cells after yellow fever vaccination. MiXCR, applied by TCRdb to the 5' RACE reads, yields one record per CDR3 protein. The sample has more than 95,000 distinct CDR3 sequences; under 9% are singletons. The specimen comprised CD8+ T cells sorted from PBMCs, sampled on the day of the yellow fever booster vaccination. Receptors were obtained from a man aged 18-30 years who received the YFV17D yellow fever vaccine. Each CDR3 is given with its conserved first and last residue. The order of the fields is CDR3 DNA, CDR3 protein, clone size, J gene, V gene, D gene. D genes are given only for firm matches. Clone size is shown for a subset of rows, as once, few, many or a class of expanded clone.

DNA: TGTGCCAGCAGCCAAGATTGGGGGGTCAATCAGCCCCAGCATTTT
CDR3: CASSQDWGVNQPQHF
size: few
J: TRBJ1-5
V: TRBV4-2
D: NA

DNA: TGTGCCAGCAGTCCCGGGCTGAACACCGGGGAGCTGTTTTTT
CDR3: CASSPGLNTGELFF
size: many
J: TRBJ2-2
V: TRBV6-2/TRBV6-3
D: NA

DNA: TGTGCCAGCATCGCCCAGGGACGAACTGAAGCTTTCTTT
CDR3: CASIAQGRTEAFF
size: few
J: TRBJ1-1
V: TRBV6-1
D: NA

DNA: TGTGCCAGCAGCCGGGGGACAGGGAGGGACTATGGCTACACCTTC
CDR3: CASSRGTGRDYGYTF
size: many
J: TRBJ1-2
V: TRBV4-2
D: TRBD1

DNA: TGTGCCAGCAGCCCCTGGACTAGCCTTGACCCCTATGGCTACACCTTC
CDR3: CASSPWTSLDPYGYTF
size: few
J: TRBJ1-2
V: TRBV7-2
D: NA

DNA: TGTGCCGTTGGGGCAGGGGCGCAAACTGAAGCTTTCTTT
CDR3: CAVGAGAQTEAFF
size: NA
J: TRBJ1-1
V: TRBV15
D: NA

DNA: TGTGCCAGCAGTTTAAGATGGCGGGGGGGCGATGAGCAGTTCTTC
CDR3: CASSLRWRGGDEQFF
size: few
J: TRBJ2-1
V: TRBV28
D: TRBD2

DNA: TGTGCCAGCAGTGAATATGCGGGGTCCGAGCAGTACTTC
CDR3: CASSEYAGSEQYF
size: NA
J: TRBJ2-7
V: TRBV25-1
D: NA

DNA: TGTGCCAGCAGTTCACCGGGACGGTTCCTCTATAATTCACCCCTCCACTTT
CDR3: CASSSPGRFLYNSPLHF
size: NA
J: TRBJ1-6
V: TRBV6-5
D: NA

DNA: TGCGCCAGCAGAGGGACTAGCGGGGGGACGGATACGCAGTATTTT
CDR3: CASRGTSGGTDTQYF
size: NA
J: TRBJ2-3
V: TRBV5-1
D: TRBD2

DNA: TGTGCCAGCAGTTACGCGGGGACCAGGGTGAAGTACTTC
CDR3: CASSYAGTRVKYF
size: few
J: TRBJ2-7
V: TRBV6-2/TRBV6-3
D: NA

DNA: TGTGCCAGCAGCCTTCGGACTCCGGGCACAGATACGCAGTATTTT
CDR3: CASSLRTPGTDTQYF
size: few
J: TRBJ2-3
V: TRBV12-3/TRBV12-4
D: NA

DNA: TGTGCCAGCAGCTTTACGAACACTGAAGCTTTCTTT
CDR3: CASSFTNTEAFF
size: NA
J: TRBJ1-1
V: TRBV7-9
D: NA

DNA: TGCAGCGTTGAAGTTCGGGCAGACGAGCAGTACTTC
CDR3: CSVEVRADEQYF
size: medium-sized
J: TRBJ2-7
V: TRBV29-1
D: NA

DNA: TGTGCTAGCGCCCGGGGGGCCGGTACCGGGGAGCTGTTTTTT
CDR3: CASARGAGTGELFF
size: NA
J: TRBJ2-2
V: TRBV7-7
D: NA

DNA: TGCGCCAGCAGCTTGTGGGTGGGACACACTGAAGCTTTCTTT
CDR3: CASSLWVGHTEAFF
size: NA
J: TRBJ1-1
V: TRBV5-1
D: NA

DNA: TGTGCCAGCAGTTACGGTGAAGGCTACACCTTC
CDR3: CASSYGEGYTF
size: NA
J: TRBJ1-2
V: TRBV6-5
D: NA

DNA: TGTGCCAGCCTCGGGGATCGGGGCTACAATGAGCAGTTCTTC
CDR3: CASLGDRGYNEQFF
size: many
J: TRBJ2-1
V: TRBV12-3/TRBV12-4
D: NA

DNA: TGTGCCATCACCATAGGACCCCTGGAGGAGCAGTTCTTC
CDR3: CAITIGPLEEQFF
size: few
J: TRBJ2-1
V: TRBV10-3
D: NA

DNA: TGTGCCAGCTTCAGGGGGCGGGGGCCCTACAATGAGCAGTTCTTC
CDR3: CASFRGRGPYNEQFF
size: few
J: TRBJ2-1
V: TRBV6-1
D: NA

DNA: TGTGCCAGCAGCGTAGGTAATAGCAATCAGCCCCAGCATTTT
CDR3: CASSVGNSNQPQHF
size: NA
J: TRBJ1-5
V: TRBV9
D: NA

DNA: TGTGCCGGGGGCACAGGGAACACCGGGGAGCTGTTTTTT
CDR3: CAGGTGNTGELFF
size: NA
J: TRBJ2-2
V: TRBV30
D: NA

DNA: TGCGCCAGCAGCTTGGGCAGGGAGCGGCCAGATACGCAGTATTTT
CDR3: CASSLGRERPDTQYF
size: NA
J: TRBJ2-3
V: TRBV5-1
D: NA

DNA: TGCAGTGCTAGAGGACTGGAGGTGAGCTCCTACAATGAGCAGTTCTTC
CDR3: CSARGLEVSSYNEQFF
size: NA
J: TRBJ2-1
V: TRBV20-1
D: NA

DNA: TGTGCCATCAGTGAGTCATGGGGGCGCCAAGAGACCCAGTACTTC
CDR3: CAISESWGRQETQYF
size: few
J: TRBJ2-5
V: TRBV10-3
D: NA

DNA: TGTGCCAGCAGCTATTTAGCGGGGGGGCCTTTCAATGAGCAGTTCTTC
CDR3: CASSYLAGGPFNEQFF
size: NA
J: TRBJ2-1
V: TRBV7-9
D: TRBD2

DNA: TGTGCCATCAGCGAAGGGGCGAACGGGGAGCTGTTTTTT
CDR3: CAISEGANGELFF
size: NA
J: TRBJ2-2
V: TRBV10-3
D: NA

DNA: TGCAGCGTTGAAGATCTATATGGGACTAGCGGGGGCCCTGAGCAGTTCTTC
CDR3: CSVEDLYGTSGGPEQFF
size: NA
J: TRBJ2-1
V: TRBV29-1
D: TRBD2

DNA: TGTGCCAGCAGTGAGCAGGGCCTCAATCAGCCCCAGCATTTT
CDR3: CASSEQGLNQPQHF
size: NA
J: TRBJ1-5
V: TRBV6-1
D: NA

DNA: TGTGCCAGCAGCTTAGGAAGAAGCGGGGGGGCCGCAGATACGCAGTATTTT
CDR3: CASSLGRSGGAADTQYF
size: many
J: TRBJ2-3
V: TRBV7-9
D: TRBD2

DNA: TGCGCCAGCAGCCGCTTGAATGAGCAGTTCTTC
CDR3: CASSRLNEQFF
size: few
J: TRBJ2-1
V: TRBV4-1
D: NA

DNA: TGTGCCAGCAGCCCAGACGGCCCAGGAGGGGAGCTGTTTTTT
CDR3: CASSPDGPGGELFF
size: NA
J: TRBJ2-2
V: TRBV7-2
D: NA

DNA: TGTGCCAGCAGTCGGACAGGGAACACCGGGGAGCTGTTTTTT
CDR3: CASSRTGNTGELFF
size: NA
J: TRBJ2-2
V: TRBV12-3/TRBV12-4
D: TRBD1

DNA: TGTGCCAGCAGCTTAGCGTCTAGCGAGGCCGAGCAGTACTTC
CDR3: CASSLASSEAEQYF
size: many
J: TRBJ2-7
V: TRBV7-6
D: NA

DNA: TGCGCCAGCAGCTTTGTGGACGGCAGGGGGCCCTATGGCTACACCTTC
CDR3: CASSFVDGRGPYGYTF
size: NA
J: TRBJ1-2
V: TRBV5-1
D: TRBD1

DNA: TGTGCCACCAAACCGGACAGGGCGAACACTGAAGCTTTCTTT
CDR3: CATKPDRANTEAFF
size: NA
J: TRBJ1-1
V: TRBV15
D: TRBD1